These 23 T cell receptor beta chains were sequenced from one sample in a study of OX40 agonist ivuxolimab in advanced cancers. Libraries were prepared by immunoSEQ multiplex PCR; TCRdb keeps only in-frame clonotypes and omits some of them. The data show some 80,000 clones, with roughly 92% seen just once and roughly 0.65% held by the top ten. The sequences come from CD4+ or CD8+ T cells sorted from blood, collected in a trial of the OX40 agonist ivuxolimab. Every receptor here comes from an adult with an advanced solid tumor such as melanoma, head and neck, liver or kidney cancer.

This clone was observed a single time. The CDR3 loop is CATGWGLDTQYF. DNA of the CDR3: TGTGCCACCGGTTGGGGGCTAGATACGCAGTATTTT. The gene calls are TRBV6-5 and TRBJ2-3, with D possibly TRBD1 on 6 matching bases. The V end was cut by 10 bases, the J end by 5 bases, with 13 bases between. This CDR3 spans 12 amino acids. Germline CDR1 MNHEY, CDR2 SVGAGI.

The chain recombines TRBV18 with TRBJ2-3, with D perhaps matching TRBD1 or TRBD2 (5 bases each). The CDR3 has 17 residues. CDR1 KGHSH and CDR2 LQKENI come from the germline V gene. Deletions cut 1 base from V and 0 bases from J, with 14 bases between. As DNA, the CDR3 is TGTGCCAGCTCACCACTCGGGACGGACTTTAGCACAGATACGCAGTATTTT. Translated: CASSPLGTDFSTDTQYF. Full variable domain (missing parts from reference TRBV18 and TRBJ2-3): NAGVMQNPRHLVRRRGQEARLRCSPMKGHSHVYWYRQLPEEGLKFMVYLQKENIIDESGMPKERFSAEFPKEGPSILRIQQVVRGDSAAYFCASSPLGTDFSTDTQYFGPGTRLTVL.

CDR3 sequence (DNA): TGCGCCAGCAGTGATCAGGGTCCCCCTAGCAACAATGAGCAGTTCTTC. This gives the protein CASSDQGPPSNNEQFF. The chain carries TRBV10-1 and TRBJ2-1; D may be TRBD1 or TRBD2 (5 bases each). This CDR3 contains 16 residues. Germline loops: CDR1 WNHNN, CDR2 SYGVQD (reference sequence). V was shortened by 3 bases and J by 5 bases, with 17 bases between the two germline ends.

The chain combines TRBV19 with TRBJ1-4, with D uncertain. Trimming shortened V by 10 bases and J by 2 bases, and 20 bases separated the two germline ends. The CDR3 consists of 16 residues. The V gene's germline CDR1 is LNHDA and CDR2 SQIVND (reference sequence). This CDR3 is CATRPDRKPTNEKLFF. DNA for the CDR3: TGTGCCACGCGACCCGATAGGAAACCCACTAATGAAAAACTGTTTTTT.

This chain joins TRBV6-5 and TRBJ2-7, with D hard to call. From germline, CDR1 is MNHEY and CDR2 SVGAGI. The V end was cut by 6 bases, the J end by 0 bases, with 12 bases between. The CDR3 runs to 14 residues. This CDR3 is CASRPRAVSYEQYF. CDR3 DNA: TGTGCCAGCAGACCTCGGGCCGTCTCCTACGAGCAGTACTTC.

This sequence joins TRBV2 and TRBJ2-3; unclear D gene. The V end was cut by 4 bases, the J end by 5 bases, with 4 bases between. This CDR3 has 11 amino acids. Germline CDR1 SNHLY, CDR2 FYNNEI. This CDR3 reads CASSAKDTQYF. Here the CDR3 DNA reads TGTGCCAGCAGTGCCAAAGATACGCAGTATTTT.

This clone was counted once. The gene calls are TRBV19 and TRBJ2-7; TRBD2 might be the D (5 bases). Germline V CDR1 and CDR2: LNHDA, SQIVND (reference sequence). Trimming stripped 7 bases from V and 5 bases from J, with 12 bases between. The CDR3 sequence is 12 residues long. The CDR3 spells CASTGSGNEQYF. In DNA form, the CDR3 reads TGTGCCAGTACTGGGTCCGGGAACGAGCAGTACTTC.

The CDR3 region is CASSPSSTDTQYF. For the CDR3, the DNA is TGTGCCAGCAGTCCAAGCAGCACAGATACGCAGTATTTT. The rearrangement links TRBV27 to TRBJ2-3; D remains unclear. The germline V gene has CDR1 MNHEY and CDR2 SMNVEV (reference sequence). Between the trimmed V and J ends, which lost 5 bases and 0 bases, there was a span of 6 bases. The CDR3 runs 13 residues.

The J gene is TRBJ2-1, the V gene TRBV5-1; D is ambiguous. The V gene lost 4 bases and the J gene lost 0 bases, with 8 bases spanning the gap. CDR1 SGHRS and CDR2 YFSETQ come from the germline V gene. This CDR3 region has 14 residues. The CDR3 region is CASSEQSSYNEQFF. CDR3 coding DNA: TGCGCCAGCAGCGAACAATCCTCCTACAATGAGCAGTTCTTC.

The rearrangement uses TRBV7-2 and TRBJ2-7, with a weak D call TRBD2 (5 bases). Trimming pared 5 bases from V and 0 bases from J, leaving 11 bases between. The length of the CDR3 is 14 residues. Germline V gene lookup returns CDR1 SGHTA and CDR2 FQGNSA. CDR3 residues: CASSPDTSSYEQYF. The CDR3, as DNA: TGTGCCAGCAGCCCAGACACTAGCTCCTACGAGCAGTACTTC.

The CDR3 DNA sequence: TGTGCCAGCTCACAGGGGGGGGAGCAGGGGCGGCCCCAGCATTTT. It translates to CASSQGGEQGRPQHF. V and J are TRBV18 and TRBJ1-5, with D perhaps matching TRBD1 (6 bases). CDR3 length: 15 residues. The germline V and J ends were trimmed by 4 bases and 9 bases, with 19 bases remaining between them. The germline CDR1 and CDR2 sequences are KGHSH and LQKENI.

The J gene is TRBJ2-7, the V gene TRBV11-2; D not certain. The CDR3 runs 12 residues. The germline gives CDR1 SGHAT, CDR2 FQNNGV. Trimming shortened V by 4 bases and J by 4 bases, and 8 bases separated the two germline ends. CDR3 sequence: CASSSSQYEQYF. CDR3 sequence (DNA): TGTGCCAGCAGCTCCAGCCAATACGAGCAGTACTTC.

The chain recombines TRBV9 with TRBJ1-5; weak D call: TRBD1 (5 bases). This CDR3 contains 15 residues. Germline values: CDR1 SGDLS, CDR2 YYNGEE. V shed 0 bases and J shed 2 bases, with 9 bases lying between them. The CDR3 region is CASSVADNRNQPQHF. CDR3 coding DNA: TGTGCCAGCAGCGTAGCGGACAATCGCAATCAGCCCCAGCATTTT.

The chain employs TRBV20-1 and TRBJ2-5; 7 nucleotides match TRBD2. J gave up 7 bases and V 2 bases, and 1 base lay outside the gene matches. Germline V gives CDR1 DFQATT, CDR2 SNEGSKA (reference sequence). This CDR3 contains 11 residues. The CDR3 nucleotides read TGCAGTGCTAGATCGGGGGGGACCCAGTACTTC. Translated: CSARSGGTQYF.

The chain has TRBV6-6 and TRBJ1-4, with 7 bases that match TRBD1. From germline, CDR1 is MNHNY and CDR2 SVGAGI (reference sequence). Germline trimming cut 5 bases from V and 8 bases from J; bases unmatched to any gene: 5. CDR3 length: 13 amino acids. The CDR3 region is CASSGSGGEKLFF. Written as DNA, the CDR3 is TGTGCCAGCAGTGGATCAGGGGGGGAAAAACTGTTTTTT.

This clone came up once. The CDR3 DNA follows: TGTGCCAGCAGCTTAGGGTCTCTCGGAGAGACCCAGTACTTC. Translation gives CASSLGSLGETQYF. This sequence joins TRBV5-4 and TRBJ2-5; no clear D. The CDR3 has 14 residues. V gave up 2 bases and J gave up 4 bases, with 12 bases separating them. Germline lookup yields CDR1 SGHNT and CDR2 YYREEE (reference sequence).

The V call is TRBV25-1, the J call TRBJ2-2, with D unclear. The length of the CDR3 is 14 residues. Trimming shortened V by 6 bases and J by 1 base, and 9 bases separated the two germline ends. Germline assignment: CDR1 MGHDK and CDR2 SYGVNS. The CDR3 protein is CASSTGLNTGELFF. The CDR3, as DNA: TGTGCCAGCAGCACCGGGTTGAACACCGGGGAGCTGTTTTTT.

The chain uses TRBV19 and TRBJ2-7; 10 bases fit TRBD2. Losses at the gene ends were 7 bases for V and 2 bases for J; bases not matched to a gene: 8. Germline CDR1 is LNHDA and CDR2 is SQIVND (reference sequence). This CDR3 is 15 amino acids long. The CDR3 is CASTYSGGPTYEQYF. CDR3 in DNA: TGTGCCAGTACCTATAGCGGGGGGCCTACCTACGAGCAGTACTTC.

This sequence joins TRBV29-1 and TRBJ2-7; TRBD2 aligns across 13 bases. Trimming cost V 7 bases and J 0 bases; bases outside gene matches: 3. CDR3 length: 14 amino acids. Germline V lookup: CDR1 SQVTM, CDR2 ANQGSEA. The CDR3 region has the DNA TGCAGCGCCTGGACTAGCGGGAGCTCCTACGAGCAGTACTTC. Protein: CSAWTSGSSYEQYF.

The V and J genes are TRBV4-1 and TRBJ2-4; 10 bases match TRBD2. Germline assignment: CDR1 MGHRA and CDR2 YSYEKL. Trimming removed 0 bases from V and 6 bases from J; junction bases left unmatched: 2. This CDR3 has 15 amino acids. The CDR3 protein is CASSQDPSGRNIQYF. CDR3 DNA sequence: TGCGCCAGCAGCCAAGACCCTAGCGGGAGAAACATTCAGTACTTC.

The chain is built from TRBV18 and TRBJ2-1; D possibly corresponds to TRBD2 (6 bases). Deletions cut 4 bases from V and 4 bases from J, with 14 bases between. Germline assignment: CDR1 KGHSH and CDR2 LQKENI. The CDR3 covers 15 residues. CDR3 protein: CASSLRDWGYNEQFF. For the CDR3, the DNA is TGTGCCAGCTCACTCCGGGACTGGGGGTACAATGAGCAGTTCTTC.

V is TRBV5-1 and J is TRBJ2-3; the D is unclear. CDR1 is SGHRS and CDR2 is YFSETQ in the germline V gene. Trimming took 3 bases from V and 2 from J, leaving 19 bases between them. The CDR3 consists of 17 residues. DNA of the CDR3: TGCGCCAGCAGCTATCCCCTCCCAGATACCTTCACAGATACGCAGTATTTT. Its protein product is CASSYPLPDTFTDTQYF.

V usage is TRBV7-6 and J usage is TRBJ1-2, with D possibly being TRBD1 (5 bases). Trimming cost V 2 bases and J 7 bases, with 23 bases left between them. The CDR3 has 17 amino acids. Germline loops: CDR1 SGHVS, CDR2 FNYEAQ. The CDR3 sequence: CASSLSQGDITVGGYTF. CDR3 nucleotide sequence: TGTGCCAGCAGCTTAAGTCAGGGAGACATAACTGTGGGTGGCTACACCTTC. Variable domain in full (rest from reference TRBV7-6 and TRBJ1-2): GAGVSQSPRYKVTKRGQDVALRCDPISGHVSLYWYRQALGQGPEFLTYFNYEAQQDKSGLPNDRFSAERPEGSISTLTIQRTEQRDSAMYRCASSLSQGDITVGGYTFGSGTRLTVV.